A selection of T cell receptor beta chains follows, all from one sample in a study of cytomegalovirus exposure and HLA in healthy donors. TCRdb keeps only in-frame clones here, not all; method: immunoSEQ multiplex PCR. Among about 190,000 clones listed, roughly 79% were seen once. Source material: PBMCs. The receptors here all came from a woman in her late teens or twenties in good health and CMV-seronegative. Both conserved end residues are part of each CDR3. D genes are given only for firm matches. Expanded clones get a size class; other rows say once, few or many, or leave the size out.

v_gene: TRBV12-5
d_gene: TRBD1
len: 14
j_gene: TRBJ2-5
abundance: once
CDR3nt: TGTGCTAGCGGGACAGGTTCCCGCCAAGAGACCCAGTACTTC
CDR3aa: CASGTGSRQETQYF

v_gene: TRBV2
d_gene: TRBD1
len: 15
j_gene: TRBJ1-6
abundance: once
CDR3nt: TGTGCCACCGGGCCCGGGACAGGGGGCTATTCACCCCTCCACTTT
CDR3aa: CATGPGTGGYSPLHF

v_gene: TRBV11-3
d_gene: TRBD2
len: 14
j_gene: TRBJ2-7
abundance: -
CDR3nt: TGTGCCAGCAGCACCACTAGCGGGAGCTACGAGCAGTACTTC
CDR3aa: CASSTTSGSYEQYF

v_gene: TRBV9
d_gene: -
len: 13
j_gene: TRBJ2-5
abundance: -
CDR3nt: TGTGCCAGCAGCGAAACCTGGGGGCAATTACAGTACTTC
CDR3aa: CASSETWGQLQYF

v_gene: TRBV4-3
d_gene: TRBD2
len: 16
j_gene: TRBJ2-1
abundance: -
CDR3nt: TGCGCCAGCAGCCAAGAGGGAGGGAGCTCCTACAATGAGCAGTTCTTC
CDR3aa: CASSQEGGSSYNEQFF

v_gene: TRBV28
d_gene: -
len: 14
j_gene: TRBJ2-5
abundance: -
CDR3nt: TGTGCCAGCAGTTCCCCCACAGGGCAAGAGACCCAGTACTTC
CDR3aa: CASSSPTGQETQYF

v_gene: TRBV7-8
d_gene: -
len: 14
j_gene: TRBJ1-5
abundance: -
CDR3nt: TGTGCCAGCAGCTTACTGTCACGGTATCAGCCCCAGCATTTT
CDR3aa: CASSLLSRYQPQHF

v_gene: TRBV14
d_gene: -
len: 18
j_gene: TRBJ1-1
abundance: -
CDR3nt: TGTGCCAGCAGCCCCCTAGGGTCGTTGTCCCAGGGAAGGACTGAAGCTTTCTTT
CDR3aa: CASSPLGSLSQGRTEAFF

v_gene: TRBV18
d_gene: -
len: 13
j_gene: TRBJ1-5
abundance: -
CDR3nt: TGTGCCAGCTCACCATCAGCAGGTCAGCCCCAGCATTTT
CDR3aa: CASSPSAGQPQHF

v_gene: TRBV27
d_gene: -
len: 14
j_gene: TRBJ1-5
abundance: -
CDR3nt: TGTGCCAGCAGGGGGCCAGGGGGCAATCAGCCCCAGCATTTT
CDR3aa: CASRGPGGNQPQHF

v_gene: TRBV7-2
d_gene: -
len: 18
j_gene: TRBJ2-1
abundance: -
CDR3nt: TGTGCCAGCAGCTTATTTGCGGCACGAGCATCGTACAGGAATGAGCAGTTCTTC
CDR3aa: CASSLFAARASYRNEQFF

v_gene: TRBV5-1
d_gene: -
len: 16
j_gene: TRBJ1-1
abundance: -
CDR3nt: TGCGCCAGCAGCCAGCCGGAATTGGGCTCTGGCACTGAAGCTTTCTTT
CDR3aa: CASSQPELGSGTEAFF

v_gene: TRBV10-3
d_gene: -
len: 13
j_gene: TRBJ1-6
abundance: -
CDR3nt: TGTGCCATCAGTGTACAGGTCGCTTCACCCCTCCACTTT
CDR3aa: CAISVQVASPLHF

v_gene: TRBV5-1
d_gene: TRBD1
len: 15
j_gene: TRBJ2-3
abundance: -
CDR3nt: TGCGCCAGCAGCTTGAGGGACAGTCTCACAGATACGCAGTATTTT
CDR3aa: CASSLRDSLTDTQYF

v_gene: TRBV7-9
d_gene: -
len: 12
j_gene: TRBJ1-6
abundance: -
CDR3nt: TGTGCCAGCAGCTTGGGAGACTCACCCCTCCACTTT
CDR3aa: CASSLGDSPLHF

v_gene: TRBV5-6
d_gene: TRBD1
len: 11
j_gene: TRBJ2-7
abundance: few
CDR3nt: TGTGCCAGCAGCTTGGGACAGGGGGAGTACTTC
CDR3aa: CASSLGQGEYF

v_gene: TRBV5-4
d_gene: -
len: 16
j_gene: TRBJ2-3
abundance: -
CDR3nt: TGTGCCAGCAGCTTGGATTCTTCCCCCAGCACAGATACGCAGTATTTT
CDR3aa: CASSLDSSPSTDTQYF

v_gene: TRBV6-6
d_gene: TRBD1
len: 11
j_gene: TRBJ2-7
abundance: -
CDR3nt: TGTGCCAACGGACAGGGTTACGAGCAGTACTTC
CDR3aa: CANGQGYEQYF

v_gene: TRBV5-4
d_gene: TRBD2
len: 16
j_gene: TRBJ2-4
abundance: few
CDR3nt: TGTGCCAGCAGCTTGAATGTAGCGGGAGGGAAAAACATTCAGTACTTC
CDR3aa: CASSLNVAGGKNIQYF

v_gene: TRBV4-2
d_gene: -
len: 12
j_gene: TRBJ1-1
abundance: -
CDR3nt: TGTGCCAGCAGCCAACGTCGGTCTGAAGCTTTCTTT
CDR3aa: CASSQRRSEAFF

v_gene: TRBV7-9
d_gene: -
len: 14
j_gene: TRBJ1-4
abundance: -
CDR3nt: TGTGCCAGCAGCCTAGCTCCACTAAATGAAAAACTGTTTTTT
CDR3aa: CASSLAPLNEKLFF

v_gene: TRBV19
d_gene: -
len: 14
j_gene: TRBJ2-7
abundance: -
CDR3nt: TGTGCCAGTAGTATAAGTGGGGGGAACTACGAGCAGTACTTC
CDR3aa: CASSISGGNYEQYF

v_gene: TRBV19
d_gene: TRBD2
len: 14
j_gene: TRBJ2-7
abundance: -
CDR3nt: TGTGCCAGTAGTATGCCGGGAGGGCCTAACGAGCAGTACTTC
CDR3aa: CASSMPGGPNEQYF

v_gene: TRBV5-6
d_gene: -
len: 14
j_gene: TRBJ1-4
abundance: few
CDR3nt: TGTGCCAGCAGCTTGGTGGGGGCGCTTGAAAAACTGTTTTTT
CDR3aa: CASSLVGALEKLFF

v_gene: TRBV7-2
d_gene: -
len: 14
j_gene: TRBJ2-3
abundance: -
CDR3nt: TGTGCCAGCAGCTTAGGTCGGGGTACAGATACGCAGTATTTT
CDR3aa: CASSLGRGTDTQYF

v_gene: TRBV5-1
d_gene: TRBD2
len: 16
j_gene: TRBJ2-7
abundance: -
CDR3nt: TGCGCCAGCAGCTTGGGTGGGACTAGCGGCTCCTACGAGCAGTACTTC
CDR3aa: CASSLGGTSGSYEQYF

v_gene: TRBV6-5
d_gene: -
len: 14
j_gene: TRBJ1-1
abundance: -
CDR3nt: TGTGCCAGCAGACGGACAGCAATGAACACTGAAGCTTTCTTT
CDR3aa: CASRRTAMNTEAFF

v_gene: TRBV7-3
d_gene: -
len: 13
j_gene: TRBJ1-1
abundance: -
CDR3nt: TGTGCCAGCAAGCTAGGGGCGAACACTGAAGCTTTCTTT
CDR3aa: CASKLGANTEAFF

v_gene: TRBV10-3
d_gene: -
len: 13
j_gene: TRBJ1-5
abundance: -
CDR3nt: TGTGCCATCAGTGAAGGGGCCGAGCAGCCCCAGCATTTT
CDR3aa: CAISEGAEQPQHF

v_gene: TRBV6-5
d_gene: TRBD1
len: 14
j_gene: TRBJ1-1
abundance: -
CDR3nt: TGTGCCAGCAGTTATACAGGGGCGAACACTGAAGCTTTCTTT
CDR3aa: CASSYTGANTEAFF

v_gene: TRBV19
d_gene: TRBD2
len: 13
j_gene: TRBJ2-7
abundance: -
CDR3nt: TGTGCCAGTAGTATCGGGGGGTCCTACGAGCAGTACTTC
CDR3aa: CASSIGGSYEQYF

v_gene: TRBV7-9
d_gene: TRBD1
len: 17
j_gene: TRBJ2-7
abundance: -
CDR3nt: TGTGCCAGCAGCTTTAGGAAGCTGGGACAGGGGGACTACGAGCAGTACTTC
CDR3aa: CASSFRKLGQGDYEQYF

v_gene: TRBV5-4
d_gene: TRBD2
len: 15
j_gene: TRBJ2-5
abundance: -
CDR3nt: TGTGCCAGCAGCCTGGGAGGACTAGCGGACGAGGCCCAGTACTTC
CDR3aa: CASSLGGLADEAQYF

v_gene: TRBV11-1
d_gene: -
len: 15
j_gene: TRBJ2-2
abundance: -
CDR3nt: TGTGCCAGCAGCTTCATGGAGAGTCACACCGGGGAGCTGTTTTTT
CDR3aa: CASSFMESHTGELFF

v_gene: TRBV5-4
d_gene: -
len: 17
j_gene: TRBJ2-2
abundance: -
CDR3nt: TGTGCCAGCAGCCGACCAGGACACAAAGTGAACACCGGGGAGCTGTTTTTT
CDR3aa: CASSRPGHKVNTGELFF

v_gene: TRBV4-3
d_gene: TRBD1
len: 15
j_gene: TRBJ1-1
abundance: -
CDR3nt: TGCGCCAGCAGCCTTAAGGGACAGCGAAACACTGAAGCTTTCTTT
CDR3aa: CASSLKGQRNTEAFF

v_gene: TRBV28
d_gene: -
len: 13
j_gene: TRBJ2-7
abundance: -
CDR3nt: TGTGCCAGCAGTAGGACAGCGAACTACGAGCAGTACTTC
CDR3aa: CASSRTANYEQYF